This record covers a single T cell receptor (beta chain). What it recognizes is unknown. Treatment indicated: oral pan-JAK inhibitor, 5-10 mg twice daily. Samples from alopecia areata patients were lesional scalp punch biopsies and peripheral blood. The data are from a study of CD8+ T cells in alopecia areata. Looking at the study overall: Those treated were given oral tofacitinib at 5 to 10 mg twice daily.

RNA was isolated and reverse transcribed to cDNA, the sequencing template. The repertoire was sequenced with immunoSEQ multiplex PCR; TCRdb's copy has only in-frame clones and lacks some. The profile shows under 250,000 clones, approximately 72% of them singletons. The CDR3 length is 15 residues. Deletions cut 3 bases from V and 3 bases from J, with 15 bases between. Germline-derived CDR1 and CDR2 are PRHDT and FYEKMQ (reference sequence). General study results and limits: Among the top 100, expanded CD8+ clones, as well as scalp clonality, were significantly decreased by tofacitinib.

This sequence originates from a human donor with alopecia areata. The source was CD4+ T cells sorted from blood, collected at approximately week 44, from a patient treated with tofacitinib. The chain links TRBV13 to TRBJ2-7; TRBD1 or TRBD2 may be the D gene (5 bases each). The CDR3 DNA follows: TGTGCCAGCAGCTTGGGGGAATTGTCCCGCTACGAGCAGTACTTC. It specifies CASSLGELSRYEQYF.